These 25 T cell receptor beta chains were sequenced from one sample in a study of T cells in Graves' hyperthyroidism and ophthalmopathy. TCR beta CDR3 regions were amplified from RNA transcripts. In the first-round RT-PCR of the TCR CDR3, the HTBI primer set was used. MiXCR, run by TCRdb on the multiplex PCR reads, gives a single entry per CDR3 protein. Of around 400,000 distinct CDR3 sequences listed, 25% are singletons. Sequenced input: blood. These receptors were obtained from a man in his forties or fifties with Graves' hyperthyroidism.

This clonotype has only a few counts. The chain couples TRBV20-1 to TRBJ2-3; weak D call: TRBD2 (6 bases). The CDR3 covers 13 residues. Germline-derived CDR1 and CDR2 are DFQATT and SNEGSKA (reference sequence). Trimming left V 4 bases short and J 6 bases short, with 14 bases between. CDR3: CSANRDSRDTQYF. The CDR3 nucleotides read TGCAGTGCTAACCGGGACTCACGGGATACGCAGTATTTT.

The V gene is TRBV7-2, the J gene TRBJ2-7; D unclear. This CDR3 has 13 amino acids. Germline loops: CDR1 SGHTA, CDR2 FQGNSA. V was cut by 0 bases and J by 6 bases, with 9 bases left in between. Written as DNA, the CDR3 is TGTGCCAGCAGCTTAGCCCCAGCTAGCGAGCAGTACTTC. Its translation is CASSLAPASEQYF.

This clonotype was counted at least ten times. The chain combines TRBV11-3 with TRBJ2-3; D is uncertain. The CDR3 sequence is 14 residues long. V lost 3 bases to trimming and J lost 3 bases, with 10 bases between them. Per the germline V gene, CDR1 is SGHNT and CDR2 is YENEEA. CDR3 sequence: CASSLTRQTDTQYF. CDR3 nucleotide sequence: TGTGCCAGCAGCTTGACCCGGCAGACAGATACGCAGTATTTT.

The sample holds a few counts of this clonotype. The V call is TRBV6-1, the J call TRBJ1-6, with TRBD1 as a possible D gene (6 bases). CDR3 length: 16 residues. Trimming stripped 7 bases from V and 0 bases from J, with 13 bases between. The V gene's germline CDR1 is MNHNS and CDR2 SASEGT. CDR3 residues: CASTTGQSSYNSPLHF. The CDR3 coding sequence is TGTGCCAGCACAACCGGACAGAGCTCCTATAATTCACCCCTCCACTTT.

The rearrangement uses TRBV12-3 or TRBV12-4 and TRBJ1-1; D may be TRBD1 (5 bases). The CDR3 spans 15 residues. The V and J ends lost 6 bases and 0 bases respectively, with 14 bases between them. The CDR3 DNA follows: TGTGCCAGCAGGAGACAGAACCAAATGAACACTGAAGCTTTCTTT. As protein: CASRRQNQMNTEAFF.

CDR3 sequence (DNA): TGCGCCAGCAGCATGACAGTAAACACCGGGGAGCTGTTTTTT. Translating it yields CASSMTVNTGELFF. The chain couples TRBV4-1 to TRBJ2-2; weak D call: TRBD1 (5 bases). This CDR3 comprises 14 residues. Looked up from germline, CDR1 is MGHRA and CDR2 is YSYEKL. Trimming pared 5 bases from V and 2 bases from J, leaving 9 bases between.

The chain recombines TRBV12-3 or TRBV12-4 with TRBJ2-5; tentatively, D is TRBD1 (6 bases). The V and J ends lost 6 bases and 1 base respectively, with 9 bases between them. This CDR3 has 13 amino acids. CDR3 region: CASSEDSQETQYF. For the CDR3, the DNA is TGTGCCAGCAGCGAGGACAGCCAAGAGACCCAGTACTTC.

This clonotype was detected a few times. The chain joins TRBV7-9 to TRBJ1-1; 7 positions agree with TRBD1. Germline V gene sequence: CDR1 SEHNR, CDR2 FQNEAQ (reference sequence). The V gene end was trimmed by 3 bases and the J gene end by 0 bases; junction bases not matched to a gene: 4. The CDR3 contains 15 residues. The CDR3 coding sequence is TGTGCCAGCAGCTTGGACAGGATCGTGAACACTGAAGCTTTCTTT. Protein sequence: CASSLDRIVNTEAFF.

The chain links TRBV18 to TRBJ2-1, with TRBD2 matching 7 bases. Looked up from germline, CDR1 is KGHSH and CDR2 is LQKENI. V lost 1 base to trimming and J lost 9 bases; unmatched junction nucleotides: 12. The CDR3 is made up of 16 amino acids. CDR3 region: CASSPRAGRTFSEQFF. CDR3 nucleotide sequence: TGTGCCAGCTCACCACGTGCCGGGAGGACCTTTAGTGAGCAGTTCTTC.

The CDR3 coding sequence is TGTGCCACCAGCAGAGATCGAGGCGGGTCCTACAATGAGCAGTTCTTC. It is translated as CATSRDRGGSYNEQFF. The rearrangement links TRBV15 to TRBJ2-1; tentatively, D is TRBD2 (5 bases). This CDR3 region has 16 residues. The V end lost 0 bases, the J end lost 1 base, and 10 bases lay between the germline ends. Germline V gene data show CDR1 as LNHNV and CDR2 as YYDKDF (reference sequence).

The chain uses TRBV28 and TRBJ2-2, with D tentatively TRBD2 (6 bases). Trimming left V 6 bases short and J 0 bases short, with 8 bases between. The CDR3 spans 14 residues. CDR1 MDHEN and CDR2 SYDVKM come from the germline V gene. In nucleotides, the CDR3 is TGTGCCAGCAGACGGACTACGAACACCGGGGAGCTGTTTTTT. Translating gives CASRRTTNTGELFF.

A word on this clonotype: Being one base from a much bigger clone, this may be a read error. This chain connects TRBV2 to TRBJ2-1, with D possibly TRBD2 on 6 matching bases. Germline loops: CDR1 SNHLY, CDR2 FYNNEI. CDR3 size: 14 residues. CDR3 sequence: CAGSEALPGDEQFF. The DNA of the CDR3 is TGTGCCGGCAGTGAAGCGCTTCCGGGAGATGAGCAGTTCTTC.

The CDR3 sequence is CASSLIQDQETQYF. CDR3 nucleotide sequence: TGTGCCAGCAGCCTTATACAAGATCAAGAGACCCAGTACTTC. The chain couples TRBV7-2 to TRBJ2-5; no definite D call. Trimming removed 5 bases at V and 2 bases at J, with 12 bases between. The V gene's germline CDR1 is SGHTA and CDR2 FQGNSA. This CDR3 comprises 14 residues.

The V gene is TRBV4-2, the J gene TRBJ2-3, with D unresolved. Germline loops: CDR1 LGHNA, CDR2 YNFKEQ. The CDR3 covers 16 residues. V lost 3 bases to trimming and J lost 1 base, with 14 bases between them. CDR3 DNA sequence: TGTGCCAGCAGCCAGGGTCCTTACTCGGGCACAGATACGCAGTATTTT. Protein: CASSQGPYSGTDTQYF.

This clonotype was observed a handful of times. The V and J genes are TRBV7-8 and TRBJ2-3; unclear D gene. In germline, CDR1 is SGHVS, CDR2 FQNEAQ. CDR3 size: 10 residues. DNA of the CDR3: TGTGAGACCATCGGAGATACGCAGTATTTT. Translated, it gives CETIGDTQYF.

The genes are TRBV7-9 and TRBJ1-2; the D is unclear. CDR1 is SEHNR, CDR2 FQNEAQ, per germline (reference sequence). Between the trimmed V and J ends, which lost 5 bases and 7 bases, there was a span of 14 bases. The CDR3 runs to 13 residues. The CDR3: CASSPREESGYTF. As DNA, the CDR3 is TGTGCCAGCAGCCCTAGGGAGGAGAGTGGCTACACCTTC.

The CDR3 region has the DNA TGTGCCAGCAACCAGGGGGGGTACAATGAGCAGTTCTTC. Protein product: CASNQGGYNEQFF. This chain links TRBV6-1 with TRBJ2-1; perhaps D is TRBD1 or TRBD2 (7 bases each). Per germline, CDR1 MNHNS and CDR2 SASEGT. This CDR3 is built from 13 residues. The V gene lost 7 bases and the J gene lost 4 bases, with 11 bases spanning the gap.

A few counts support this clonotype. The genes are TRBV27 and TRBJ2-1; D unclear. The V and J ends lost 5 bases and 0 bases respectively, with 14 bases between them. This CDR3 spans 16 amino acids. Germline-derived CDR1 and CDR2 are MNHEY and SMNVEV (reference sequence). The CDR3 loop reads CASSLHQVSSYNEQFF. In DNA form, the CDR3 reads TGTGCCAGCAGTCTACACCAGGTGAGCTCCTACAATGAGCAGTTCTTC.

This clonotype was observed a few times. This sequence joins TRBV2 and TRBJ1-2; TRBD1 matches 9 bases. Germline V lookup: CDR1 SNHLY, CDR2 FYNNEI. CDR3 length: 15 residues. Trimming took 1 base from V and 3 from J; bases not matched to a gene: 3. The CDR3: CASSEEGDRDYGYTF. The CDR3 DNA is TGTGCCAGCAGTGAAGAGGGGGACAGGGACTATGGCTACACCTTC.

This clonotype was seen ten or more times. This chain uses TRBV5-4 with TRBJ2-3; D remains ambiguous. Germline V lookup: CDR1 SGHNT, CDR2 YYREEE (reference sequence). CDR3 size: 13 residues. Trimming took off 9 bases at V and 4 bases at J, with 15 bases between the two ends. CDR3 in DNA: TGTGCCACGGCCCCTCAAGGTCCAGATACGCAGTATTTT. It encodes CATAPQGPDTQYF.

Here the CDR3 reads CASSFHIYDSLSSYEQYF. The DNA for the CDR3 is TGTGCCAGCAGCTTTCATATTTACGACTCATTAAGCTCCTACGAGCAGTACTTC. The genes are TRBV7-9 and TRBJ2-7; D is undetermined. Germline lookup yields CDR1 SEHNR and CDR2 FQNEAQ (reference sequence). Trimming took 3 bases from V and 0 from J, leaving 21 bases between them. This CDR3 has 18 amino acids.

The chain links TRBV6-2 or TRBV6-3 to TRBJ1-1, with 7 bases fitting TRBD1. The CDR3 is 15 residues long. Germline-derived CDR1 and CDR2 are MNHEY and SVGEGT. Germline trimming cut 2 bases from V and 5 bases from J; bases unmatched to any gene: 8. The CDR3 DNA reads TGTGCCAGCAGTTACGGACGACAGGGCGGGACTGAAGCTTTCTTT. Amino acid sequence: CASSYGRQGGTEAFF.

This clonotype was observed at least ten times. The chain is built from TRBV12-3 or TRBV12-4 and TRBJ2-1; possible D gene TRBD1, 5 bases. The CDR3 contains 16 residues. V was trimmed by 5 bases and J by 5 bases, leaving 19 bases between them. The CDR3 DNA reads as TGTGCCAGCAGTCCGCGACAGCAGAGACCTAACAATGAGCAGTTCTTC. This gives the protein CASSPRQQRPNNEQFF.

This clonotype occurred a few times. The chain couples TRBV19 to TRBJ1-2, with D possibly matching TRBD1 (5 bases). The CDR3 contains 14 residues. The germline V gene has CDR1 LNHDA and CDR2 SQIVND (reference sequence). V lost 6 bases and J 3 bases, leaving 14 bases between the germline ends. CDR3 sequence (DNA): TGTGCCAGTAGGGAGGGGCGATACGACTATGGCTACACCTTC. Its protein product is CASREGRYDYGYTF.

This clonotype was recorded many times. The chain recombines TRBV7-2 with TRBJ2-1, with 10 bases matching TRBD2. This CDR3 spans 16 amino acids. V gave up 5 bases and J gave up 5 bases; unmatched junction bases: 9. Germline CDR1 is SGHTA and CDR2 is FQGNSA. The CDR3 DNA follows: TGTGCCAGCAGCATGCCCCGGACTAGCGGCAACAATGAGCAGTTCTTC. Amino acid sequence: CASSMPRTSGNNEQFF.